One and the same sample provided the 5 T cell receptor beta chains below, sequenced in a study of blood T cell repertoires in COVID-19 (dated by TCRdb to the early 2020s). Library prep was done by the immunoSEQ multiplex PCR assay. TCRdb stores this immuneACCESS table with in-frame sequences only. Part of the clones is absent; in the studies checked, under half of the shortfall reflects unresolved V genes, and no reason is known for the rest. The sample yields about 300,000 clones; around 84% were counted once. Of the sample, approximately 4.1% is held by the ten largest clones. Material: PBMCs or T cells enriched from blood (not recorded which). All receptors derive from a man aged 30-40 years who had recovered from COVID-19.

The chain has TRBV19 and TRBJ1-2, with a tentative D call TRBD1 (5 bases). Germline V gene sequence: CDR1 LNHDA, CDR2 SQIVND (reference sequence). V shed 6 bases and J shed 4 bases, with 12 bases lying between them. This CDR3 is built from 13 residues. In DNA, the CDR3 is TGTGCCAGTAGCTTTAGGGGAAGCTATGGCTACACCTTC. Protein: CASSFRGSYGYTF.

The chain couples TRBV11-3 to TRBJ2-1; 14 bases line up with TRBD2. Germline values: CDR1 SGHNT, CDR2 YENEEA. The junction had 8 bases not matched to a gene; V was cut back by 1 base and J by 6 bases. The length of the CDR3 is 18 residues. Here the CDR3 reads CASSLGRGLAGASNEQFF. CDR3 nucleotides: TGTGCCAGCAGCTTAGGACGGGGACTAGCGGGGGCTTCCAATGAGCAGTTCTTC.

The rearrangement joins TRBV29-1 to TRBJ1-5; 10 bases fit TRBD1. The CDR3 extends over 13 amino acids. The trim removed 6 bases at V and 3 bases at J, leaving 2 bases unmatched. Germline V lookup: CDR1 SQVTM, CDR2 ANQGSEA. CDR3 amino acids: CSVGTGDNQPQHF. CDR3 nucleotide sequence: TGCAGCGTGGGGACAGGGGACAATCAGCCCCAGCATTTT.

V and J are TRBV5-1 and TRBJ2-3, with 12 bases that match TRBD2. CDR3 length: 18 residues. The germline V gene has CDR1 SGHRS and CDR2 YFSETQ. V lost 5 bases and J lost 4; bases outside the gene matches: 14. CDR3 sequence reads: CASRHPRTSGAGADTQYF. CDR3 DNA sequence: TGCGCCAGCAGACACCCCCGGACTAGCGGGGCTGGCGCAGATACGCAGTATTTT.

The chain employs TRBV19 and TRBJ1-3; the D is unclear. CDR3 length equals 13 residues. From germline, CDR1 is LNHDA and CDR2 SQIVND (reference sequence). V was clipped by 7 bases and J by 2 bases, with 9 bases between them. The CDR3 coding sequence is TGTGCCAGTATTCATACGGCTGGAAACACCATATATTTT. Its translation: CASIHTAGNTIYF.